Listed here are 10 T cell receptor beta chains from one sample, sequenced in a study of Graves' ophthalmopathy and Graves' hyperthyroidism. Amplified material comprised TCR beta CDR3 regions derived from RNA transcripts. HTBI-primed RT-PCR formed the first round, and a multiplex PCR formed the second. Using its own MiXCR run on the multiplex PCR reads, TCRdb lists one record per CDR3 protein. The sample shows hundreds of thousands of distinct CDR3 sequences, about 22% of them seen only once. Sequenced material: peripheral blood. The receptors were gathered from a woman aged 45-59 years with Graves' ophthalmopathy.

This clonotype has at least ten counts. The chain joins TRBV2 to TRBJ1-5, with no clear D. Germline CDR1 and CDR2: SNHLY and FYNNEI. The CDR3 consists of 13 residues. V was cut by 4 bases and J by 10 bases, with 14 bases left in between. CDR3 bases: TGTGCCAGCAGTGTCGACTCATTTTTACCCCAGCATTTT. Its protein product is CASSVDSFLPQHF.

This clonotype occurred many times. This CDR3 is CASSSGTVLHEQYF. CDR3 in DNA: TGTGCCAGCAGCTCCGGGACAGTACTCCACGAGCAGTACTTC. The chain recombines TRBV11-2 with TRBJ2-7; TRBD1 matches 7 bases. V dropped 4 bases and J dropped 5; count of bases not matched to a gene: 8. Germline V gives CDR1 SGHAT, CDR2 FQNNGV. This CDR3 is built from 14 residues. Supplemented by reference TRBV11-2 and TRBJ2-7, the full variable domain reads EAGVAQSPRYKIIEKRQSVAFWCNPISGHATLYWYQQILGQGPKLLIQFQNNGVVDDSQLPKDRFSAERLKGVDSTLKIQPAKLEDSAVYLCASSSGTVLHEQYFGPGTRLTVT.

This clonotype was picked up many times. The V call is TRBV6-1, the J call TRBJ2-7, with D possibly TRBD2 on 7 matching bases. Germline CDR1 reads MNHNS; CDR2 reads SASEGT. This CDR3 contains 15 residues. Trimming removed 7 bases from V and 2 bases from J, with 18 bases in between. The CDR3 DNA reads TGTGCCAGCATCCCGGCGGGGGCGGATACCTACGAGCAGTACTTC. Its translation is CASIPAGADTYEQYF.

This clonotype was recorded at least ten times. The genes are TRBV7-2 and TRBJ2-2, with D maybe TRBD1 (6 bases). The CDR3 contains 15 residues. From germline, CDR1 is SGHTA and CDR2 FQGNSA. Trimming stripped 2 bases from V and 6 bases from J, with 13 bases between. The CDR3 nucleotides read TGTGCCAGCAGCTTACGTCCAGGGGCCGCCGGGGAGCTGTTTTTT. It is translated as CASSLRPGAAGELFF.

This clonotype has a handful of counts. The rearrangement joins TRBV19 to TRBJ2-2; 10 nucleotides line up with TRBD2. The J segment lost 6 bases and the V segment lost 5 bases, leaving 12 bases of the junction unmatched. CDR3 size: 17 residues. Germline CDR1 and CDR2: LNHDA and SQIVND (reference sequence). CDR3 sequence (DNA): TGTGCCAGTAGTCTACCTACTAGCGGGAATTTTCCCGGGGAGCTGTTTTTT. This gives the protein CASSLPTSGNFPGELFF.

This clonotype came up many times. This rearrangement joins TRBV7-9 to TRBJ2-7; 7 bases are a match to TRBD1. The CDR3 covers 12 residues. Germline V gives CDR1 SEHNR, CDR2 FQNEAQ (reference sequence). The J segment lost 3 bases and the V segment lost 10 bases, leaving 6 bases of the junction unmatched. CDR3: CAIQGDGYEQYF. CDR3 nucleotide sequence: TGTGCCATTCAGGGGGATGGCTACGAGCAGTACTTC.

This clonotype was counted a few times. The chain is built from TRBV7-6 and TRBJ2-7; 9 bases agree with TRBD2. The CDR3 has 16 residues. J gave up 4 bases and V 5 bases, and 12 bases lay outside the gene matches. The germline V gene encodes CDR1 SGHVS and CDR2 FNYEAQ. This CDR3 is CASSLSGTSPSYEQYF. CDR3 in DNA: TGTGCCAGCAGCCTATCGGGGACTAGCCCGTCTTACGAGCAGTACTTC.

This clonotype was picked up many times. CDR3 residues: CSVDGGRDEQYF. The DNA of the CDR3 is TGCAGCGTTGATGGGGGAAGGGACGAGCAGTACTTC. The V gene is TRBV29-1, the J gene TRBJ2-7; D tentatively fits TRBD1 or TRBD2 (5 bases each). Between the trimmed V and J ends, which lost 3 bases and 5 bases, there was a span of 11 bases. The germline gives CDR1 SQVTM, CDR2 ANQGSEA. The CDR3 length is 12 residues.

This clonotype was observed at least ten times. The rearrangement links TRBV6-1 to TRBJ2-7; 9 bases fit TRBD1. Germline CDR1 MNHNS, CDR2 SASEGT. The J segment lost 2 bases and the V segment lost 3 bases, leaving 2 bases of the junction unmatched. The CDR3 sequence is 14 residues long. The CDR3 loop is CASSEGTGPYEQYF. CDR3 DNA: TGTGCCAGCAGTGAGGGGACAGGGCCCTACGAGCAGTACTTC.

This clonotype was seen repeatedly, ten times or more. The gene calls are TRBV28 and TRBJ1-2, with a tentative D call TRBD1 (5 bases). CDR1 is MDHEN and CDR2 is SYDVKM in the germline V gene. The CDR3 runs to 12 residues. Trimming took 4 bases from V and 4 from J, leaving 7 bases between them. CDR3 sequence: CASSWGGYGYTF. CDR3 sequence (DNA): TGTGCCAGCAGTTGGGGGGGCTATGGCTACACCTTC.